Each of the 21 T cell receptor beta chains below was sequenced from the same sample in a study of T-cell reconstitution after alpha-beta-depleted transplantation in children. TCRbeta library construction was performed incorporating unique molecular identifiers. In TCRdb, the PCR reads were re-called with MiXCR into one record per CDR3 protein. Here the sample spans 500,000 to 750,000 distinct CDR3 sequences, roughly 13% being singletons. The source was PBMCs, mostly from graft donor cells, collected 360 days after TCRalphabeta/CD19-depleted stem cell transplant. Receptors originate from a male patient between 5 and 17 years old who had a stem cell transplant for acute myeloid leukemia, so the T cells may come from the graft donor.

The V and J genes are TRBV6-1 and TRBJ2-5, with 8 nucleotides matching TRBD2. The CDR3 sequence is 14 residues long. Germline lookup yields CDR1 MNHNS and CDR2 SASEGT. Losses at the gene ends were 10 bases for V and 5 bases for J; bases not matched to a gene: 12. The CDR3 DNA follows: TGTGCCACCCGTGGGAGCGGGAGTTGGGAGACCCAGTACTTC. It encodes CATRGSGSWETQYF.

The rearrangement uses TRBV24-1 and TRBJ2-2, with D possibly TRBD2 on 5 matching bases. V lost 3 bases and J lost 6, with 7 bases in between. The germline V gene has CDR1 KGHDR and CDR2 SFDVKD. This CDR3 spans 13 amino acids. This CDR3 reads CATSDMRAGELFF. In DNA form, the CDR3 reads TGTGCCACCAGTGATATGAGGGCCGGGGAGCTGTTTTTT.

This chain uses TRBV6-2 or TRBV6-3 with TRBJ2-2; 7 positions match TRBD2. CDR1 is MNHEY and CDR2 is SVGEGT in the germline V gene. The CDR3 sequence is 16 residues long. Losses at the gene ends were 3 bases for V and 3 bases for J; bases not matched to a gene: 7. This CDR3 reads CASSYRLATYTGELFF. CDR3 nucleotide sequence: TGTGCCAGCAGTTATCGACTAGCAACGTACACCGGGGAGCTGTTTTTT.

This chain joins TRBV12-3 or TRBV12-4 and TRBJ2-7; D call uncertain. The CDR3 has 13 amino acids. V dropped 6 bases and J dropped 2 bases, with 11 bases sitting between them. The CDR3 here is CASRMGGTYEQYF. DNA for the CDR3: TGTGCCAGCAGGATGGGCGGAACCTACGAGCAGTACTTC.

The chain is built from TRBV6-5 and TRBJ2-4; D not resolved. The CDR3 runs to 16 residues. The V gene lost 2 bases and the J gene lost 0 bases, with 11 bases spanning the gap. Germline V lookup: CDR1 MNHEY, CDR2 SVGAGI. This chain's CDR3 is CASSYPREEAKNIQYF. CDR3 sequence (DNA): TGTGCCAGCAGTTACCCGCGTGAAGAAGCCAAAAACATTCAGTACTTC.

The table lists this clonotype with many counts. V is TRBV3-1 and J is TRBJ1-4, with D possibly matching TRBD1 (5 bases). Germline CDR1 is LGHDT and CDR2 is YNNKEL (reference sequence). Trimming cost V 1 base and J 11 bases, with 20 bases left between them. This CDR3 is 16 amino acids long. The CDR3 loop is CASSQASGTHSGKLFF. CDR3 nucleotide sequence: TGTGCCAGCAGCCAAGCTTCGGGGACCCATTCTGGGAAACTGTTTTTT.

This clonotype was seen a handful of times. CDR3 in DNA: TGCAGCGTTCGTCTAGCGGGAGGTAGGACAGATACGCAGTATTTT. Translated, it gives CSVRLAGGRTDTQYF. The chain recombines TRBV29-1 with TRBJ2-3; 11 bases match TRBD2. With V trimmed by 5 bases and J by 3 bases, 7 bases remained unmatched. Germline CDR1 SQVTM, CDR2 ANQGSEA. The CDR3 length is 15 residues.

The chain employs TRBV12-3 or TRBV12-4 and TRBJ2-1, with 8 nucleotides matching TRBD2. The J segment lost 9 bases and the V segment lost 7 bases, leaving 20 bases of the junction unmatched. This CDR3 comprises 17 residues. DNA of the CDR3: TGTGCCAGCAATCCCTTTCCCGCGGGAGGAGGGCAAGTTGAGCAGTTCTTC. This sequence encodes CASNPFPAGGGQVEQFF.

There are a few counts of this clonotype. The chain employs TRBV5-1 and TRBJ2-1; 10 nucleotides align to TRBD1. CDR3 length: 13 amino acids. Germline lookup yields CDR1 SGHRS and CDR2 YFSETQ. The V and J ends lost 5 bases and 7 bases, in that order; junction bases with no gene match: 3. CDR3 sequence (DNA): TGCGCCAGCAGGGGGACAGGGGTAAATGAGCAGTTCTTC. This encodes CASRGTGVNEQFF.

This chain links TRBV29-1 with TRBJ2-1; TRBD2 matches 8 bases. J lost 5 bases, V lost 8 bases, and 8 bases had no gene match. The CDR3 consists of 13 residues. Looked up from germline, CDR1 is SQVTM and CDR2 is ANQGSEA. The CDR3 nucleotides read TGCAGCCTGAGCGGGAGAGCCCACAATGAGCAGTTCTTC. Protein: CSLSGRAHNEQFF.

This clonotype was counted at least ten times. The chain couples TRBV29-1 to TRBJ2-1; 7 bases line up with TRBD1. The junction had 8 bases not matched to a gene; V was cut back by 7 bases and J by 2 bases. CDR1 and CDR2 from the germline V gene are SQVTM and ANQGSEA. The CDR3 runs to 14 residues. CDR3 sequence reads: CSALSGQTYNEQFF. CDR3 bases: TGCAGCGCTCTATCGGGACAGACCTACAATGAGCAGTTCTTC.

The rearrangement links TRBV6-5 to TRBJ1-2; 10 bases are a match to TRBD1. This CDR3 region has 13 residues. The V and J ends lost 2 bases and 9 bases, in that order; junction bases with no gene match: 3. Germline values: CDR1 MNHEY, CDR2 SVGAGI. The CDR3 DNA is TGTGCCAGCAGTTACGGGGACAGGGGCCGCTACACCTTC. Encoded protein: CASSYGDRGRYTF.

This clonotype showed up just a few times. The V gene is TRBV20-1, the J gene TRBJ2-1; D is possibly TRBD2 (6 bases). The CDR3 contains 12 residues. Trimming left V 5 bases short and J 10 bases short, with 15 bases between. The V gene's germline CDR1 is DFQATT and CDR2 SNEGSKA (reference sequence). The CDR3 here is CSAGDSSLEQFF. The CDR3 DNA reads as TGCAGTGCTGGGGACTCATCTTTAGAGCAGTTCTTC.

The V and J genes are TRBV2 and TRBJ2-1; 9 bases align to TRBD1. After removal of 7 bases from V and 4 bases from J, the junction contained 14 bases not matched to a gene. CDR3 length equals 17 residues. Germline lookup yields CDR1 SNHLY and CDR2 FYNNEI. The CDR3, as DNA: TGTGCCAGCATTGGGTTGCCCGGGACAGGGCAATACAATGAGCAGTTCTTC. This encodes CASIGLPGTGQYNEQFF.

This chain links TRBV28 with TRBJ2-7, with 9 bases fitting TRBD1. Germline V lookup: CDR1 MDHEN, CDR2 SYDVKM. J gave up 2 bases and V 3 bases, and 11 bases lay outside the gene matches. CDR3 size: 17 residues. The CDR3 loop is CASSLSIFGTGTYEQYF. DNA of the CDR3: TGTGCCAGCAGTTTGTCAATCTTCGGGACAGGGACCTACGAGCAGTACTTC.

The chain uses TRBV28 and TRBJ1-2; D is unclear. Germline CDR1 reads MDHEN; CDR2 reads SYDVKM. The CDR3 extends over 15 amino acids. V was trimmed by 5 bases and J by 6 bases, leaving 19 bases between them. CDR3 sequence: CASSGSILNLHGYTF. The CDR3, as DNA: TGTGCCAGCAGTGGGAGCATCCTAAATCTACATGGCTACACCTTC.

This clonotype was counted between two and nine times. The chain combines TRBV10-3 with TRBJ2-1, with a tentative D call TRBD1 (6 bases). Germline loops: CDR1 ENHRY, CDR2 SYGVKD. The CDR3 length is 16 residues. Trimming removed 5 bases from V and 4 bases from J, with 18 bases in between. In nucleotides, the CDR3 is TGTGCCATCAGTCCTTTTAGGGGGAGTGAGTACAATGAGCAGTTCTTC. Amino acids: CAISPFRGSEYNEQFF.

The rearrangement links TRBV28 to TRBJ2-7, with 11 bases identical to TRBD2. CDR1 MDHEN and CDR2 SYDVKM come from the germline V gene. The V segment lost 2 bases and the J segment 7 bases; nucleotides outside the gene matches: 4. This CDR3 contains 14 residues. Here the CDR3 reads CASSLRASGREQYF. The CDR3 DNA reads TGTGCCAGCAGTTTAAGGGCTAGCGGGAGGGAGCAGTACTTC.

This clonotype was observed a few times. V usage is TRBV6-1 and J usage is TRBJ2-1; TRBD2 agrees at 9 bases. With 8 bases clipped from V and 9 bases from J, the junction kept 8 bases outside the gene matches. Looked up from germline, CDR1 is MNHNS and CDR2 is SASEGT. CDR3 length: 13 residues. CDR3 nucleotides: TGTGCCAGCGGTAGCGGGGGCGGGAGTGAGCAGTTCTTC. This codes for CASGSGGGSEQFF.

This clonotype was counted at least ten times. The genes are TRBV4-3 and TRBJ2-5; TRBD1 aligns across 11 bases. The CDR3 sequence is 17 residues long. Germline loops: CDR1 LGHNA, CDR2 YSLEER. Unmatched junction bases numbered 5, after V lost 2 bases and J lost 0 bases. The CDR3 nucleotides read TGCGCCAGCAGCCAACAGGACAGGGGGCTTTACCAAGAGACCCAGTACTTC. Encoded protein: CASSQQDRGLYQETQYF.

This clonotype came up a few times. CDR3 sequence: CSASLASVVGETQYF. The CDR3 nucleotides read TGCAGTGCTAGTCTGGCTAGTGTCGTTGGTGAGACCCAGTACTTC. The rearrangement links TRBV20-1 to TRBJ2-5; D gene uncertain. CDR3 length: 15 amino acids. CDR1 and CDR2 from the germline V gene are DFQATT and SNEGSKA (reference sequence). Trimming cost V 3 bases and J 5 bases, with 19 bases left between them.